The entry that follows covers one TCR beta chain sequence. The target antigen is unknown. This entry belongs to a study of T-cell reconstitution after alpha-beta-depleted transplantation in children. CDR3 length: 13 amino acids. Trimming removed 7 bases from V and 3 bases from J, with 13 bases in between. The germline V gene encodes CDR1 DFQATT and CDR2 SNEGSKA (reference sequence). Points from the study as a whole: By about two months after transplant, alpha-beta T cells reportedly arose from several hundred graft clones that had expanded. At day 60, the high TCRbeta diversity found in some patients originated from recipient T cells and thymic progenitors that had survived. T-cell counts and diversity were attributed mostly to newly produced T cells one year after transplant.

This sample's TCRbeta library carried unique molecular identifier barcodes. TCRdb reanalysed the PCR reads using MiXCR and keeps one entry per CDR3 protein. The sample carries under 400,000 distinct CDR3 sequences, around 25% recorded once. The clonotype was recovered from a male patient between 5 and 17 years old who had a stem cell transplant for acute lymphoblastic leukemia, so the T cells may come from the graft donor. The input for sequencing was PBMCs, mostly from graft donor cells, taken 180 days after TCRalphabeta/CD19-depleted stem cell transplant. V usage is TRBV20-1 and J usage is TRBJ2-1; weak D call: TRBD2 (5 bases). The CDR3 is CSGSSGVYNEQFF. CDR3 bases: TGCAGTGGGTCCTCCGGGGTCTACAATGAGCAGTTCTTC.